Detailed here is one T cell receptor (beta chain). No antigen is known for it. The data originate from a study of cytomegalovirus exposure and HLA in healthy donors. General study points: The study labeled around 160 TCR beta chains cytomegalovirus-associated. Reports indicate that TCR beta sequences accurately predicted the HLA-A and HLA-B alleles of most subjects. Within an earlier analysis, most TCR beta V segments proved productive either about 90% or about 30% of the time.

PCR was performed using 60 Vbeta and 13 Jbeta primers. Sequencing used immunoSEQ multiplex PCR; TCRdb keeps in-frame clones, though not all of them. The table records about 65,000 clones, over 50% of them present only once. What was sequenced was PBMCs. The TCR originated in a man aged 30 to 39 in good health and CMV-seronegative.

For the CDR3, the DNA is TGTGCCAGCAGCTCACAGCGGGGGGGCCCCGGGGAGCTGTTTTTT. Translated: CASSSQRGGPGELFF. The chain uses TRBV7-2 and TRBJ2-2, with 10 bases fitting TRBD2. V shed 4 bases, J shed 6 bases, and the junction held 5 bases outside the gene matches. The germline CDR1 and CDR2 sequences are SGHTA and FQGNSA. The CDR3 contains 15 residues.